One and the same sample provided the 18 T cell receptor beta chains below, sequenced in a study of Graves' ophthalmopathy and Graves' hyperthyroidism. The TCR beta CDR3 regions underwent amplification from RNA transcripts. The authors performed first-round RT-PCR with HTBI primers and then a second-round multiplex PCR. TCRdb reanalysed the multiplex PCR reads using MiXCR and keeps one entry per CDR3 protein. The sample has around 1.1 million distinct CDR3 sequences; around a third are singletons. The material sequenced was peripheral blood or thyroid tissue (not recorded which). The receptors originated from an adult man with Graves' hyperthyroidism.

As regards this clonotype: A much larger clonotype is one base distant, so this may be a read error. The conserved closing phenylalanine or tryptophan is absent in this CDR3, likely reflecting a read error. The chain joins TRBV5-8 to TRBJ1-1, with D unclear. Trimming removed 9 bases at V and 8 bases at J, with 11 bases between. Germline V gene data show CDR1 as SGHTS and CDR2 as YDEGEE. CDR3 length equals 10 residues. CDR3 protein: CATATLEAFL. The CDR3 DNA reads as TGTGCCACTGCGACTTTAGAAGCTTTCCTT.

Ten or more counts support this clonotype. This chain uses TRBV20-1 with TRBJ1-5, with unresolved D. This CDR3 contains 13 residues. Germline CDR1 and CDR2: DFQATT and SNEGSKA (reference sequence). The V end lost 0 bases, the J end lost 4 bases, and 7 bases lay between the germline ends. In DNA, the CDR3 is TGCAGTGCTAGAGAATCGGGGAATCAGCCCCAGCATTTT. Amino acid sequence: CSARESGNQPQHF.

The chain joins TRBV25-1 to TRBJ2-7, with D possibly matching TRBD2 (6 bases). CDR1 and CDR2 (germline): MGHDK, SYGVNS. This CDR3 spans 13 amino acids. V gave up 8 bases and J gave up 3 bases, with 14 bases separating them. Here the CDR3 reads CASVEVADYEQYF. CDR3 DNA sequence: TGTGCCAGCGTTGAAGTAGCGGACTACGAGCAGTACTTC.

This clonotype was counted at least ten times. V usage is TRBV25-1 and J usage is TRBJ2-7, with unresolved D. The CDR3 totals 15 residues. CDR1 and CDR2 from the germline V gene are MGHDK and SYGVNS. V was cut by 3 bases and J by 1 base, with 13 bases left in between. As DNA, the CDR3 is TGTGCCAGCAGTGATCATGGAACCTTGTCCTACGAGCAGTACTTC. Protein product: CASSDHGTLSYEQYF.

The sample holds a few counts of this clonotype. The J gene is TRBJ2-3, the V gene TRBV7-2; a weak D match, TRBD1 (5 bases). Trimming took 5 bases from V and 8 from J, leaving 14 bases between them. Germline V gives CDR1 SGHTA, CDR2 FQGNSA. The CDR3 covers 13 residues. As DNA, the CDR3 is TGTGCCAGCAGCCTTCCAGGGTTTAGTACGCAGTATTTT. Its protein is CASSLPGFSTQYF.

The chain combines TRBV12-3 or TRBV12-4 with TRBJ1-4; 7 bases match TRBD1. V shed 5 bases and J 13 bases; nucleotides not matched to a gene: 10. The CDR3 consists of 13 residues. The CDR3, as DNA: TGTGCCAGCAGTGGAGGGGGCGGGGAGAGACTGTTTTTT. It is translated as CASSGGGGERLFF.

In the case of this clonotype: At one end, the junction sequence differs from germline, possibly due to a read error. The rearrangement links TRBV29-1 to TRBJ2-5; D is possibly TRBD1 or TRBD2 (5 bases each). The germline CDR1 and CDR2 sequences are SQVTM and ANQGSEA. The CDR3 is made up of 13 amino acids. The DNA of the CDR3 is TGCAGCGTTGAAACTAGAGAGGGGCTTCAGGCGTCCTTC. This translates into CSVETREGLQASF.

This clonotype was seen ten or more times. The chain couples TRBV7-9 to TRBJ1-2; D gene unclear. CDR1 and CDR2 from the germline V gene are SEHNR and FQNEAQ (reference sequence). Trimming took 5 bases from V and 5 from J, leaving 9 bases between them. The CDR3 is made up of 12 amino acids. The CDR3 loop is CASSSDVYGYTF. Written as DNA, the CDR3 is TGTGCCAGCAGCAGCGACGTATATGGCTACACCTTC.

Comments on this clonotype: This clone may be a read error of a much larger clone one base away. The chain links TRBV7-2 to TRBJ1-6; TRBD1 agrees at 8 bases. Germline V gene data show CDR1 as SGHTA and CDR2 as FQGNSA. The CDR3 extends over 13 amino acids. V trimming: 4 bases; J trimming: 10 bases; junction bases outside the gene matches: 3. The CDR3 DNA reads TGTGCCAGCAGCTCGGACAGGGAATCACCCCTCCACTTT. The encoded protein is CASSSDRESPLHF. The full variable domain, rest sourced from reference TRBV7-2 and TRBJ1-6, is GAGVSQSPSNKVTEKGKDVELRCDPISGHTALYWYRQSLGQGLEFLIYFQGNSAPDKSGLPSDRFSAERTGGSVSTLTIQRTQQEDSAVYLCASSSDRESPLHFGNGTRLTVT.

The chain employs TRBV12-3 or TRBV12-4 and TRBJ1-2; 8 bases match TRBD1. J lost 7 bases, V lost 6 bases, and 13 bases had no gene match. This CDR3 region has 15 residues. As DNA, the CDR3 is TGTGCCAGCAGCCACGAACCAGGGGGCGAGAGTGGCTACACCTTC. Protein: CASSHEPGGESGYTF.

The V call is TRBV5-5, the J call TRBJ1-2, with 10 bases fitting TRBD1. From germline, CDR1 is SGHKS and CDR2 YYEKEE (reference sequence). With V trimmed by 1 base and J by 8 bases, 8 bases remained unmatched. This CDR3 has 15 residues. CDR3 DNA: TGTGCCAGCAGCTTGAGGGGGGGACAGGGGTTCGGCTACACCTTC. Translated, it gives CASSLRGGQGFGYTF. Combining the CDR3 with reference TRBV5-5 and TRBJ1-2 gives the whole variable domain DAGVTQSPTHLIKTRGQQVTLRCSPISGHKSVSWYQQVLGQGPQFIFQYYEKEERGRGNFPDRFSARQFPNYSSELNVNALLLGDSALYLCASSLRGGQGFGYTFGSGTRLTVV.

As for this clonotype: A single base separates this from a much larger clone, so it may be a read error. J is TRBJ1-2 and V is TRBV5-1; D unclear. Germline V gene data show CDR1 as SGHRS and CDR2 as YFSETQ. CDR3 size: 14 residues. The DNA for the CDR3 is TGCGCCAGCGGCTTGGCCGGCACGGTAGCTGGCTACACCTTC. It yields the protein CASGLAGTVAGYTF.

In DNA, the CDR3 is TGCAGTGCTAGGCCGGGGGGGCGCGACCAAGAGACCCAGTACTTC. This encodes CSARPGGRDQETQYF. The rearrangement uses TRBV20-1 and TRBJ2-5; 8 bases match TRBD2. The germline CDR1 and CDR2 sequences are DFQATT and SNEGSKA (reference sequence). The CDR3 runs to 15 residues. The junction had 6 bases not matched to a gene; V was cut back by 3 bases and J by 0 bases.

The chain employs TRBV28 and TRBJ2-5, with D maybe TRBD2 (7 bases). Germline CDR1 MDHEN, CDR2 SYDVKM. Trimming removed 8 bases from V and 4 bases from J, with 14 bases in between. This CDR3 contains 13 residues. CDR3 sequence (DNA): TGTGCCAGCGGACCGGGGGGCGGAGAGACCCAGTACTTC. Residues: CASGPGGGETQYF.

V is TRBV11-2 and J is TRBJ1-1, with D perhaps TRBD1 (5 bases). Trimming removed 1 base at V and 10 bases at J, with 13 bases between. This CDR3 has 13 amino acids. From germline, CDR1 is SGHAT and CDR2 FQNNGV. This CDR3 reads CASSLGSGGAAFF. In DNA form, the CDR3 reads TGTGCCAGCAGCTTAGGTTCCGGTGGGGCAGCTTTCTTT.

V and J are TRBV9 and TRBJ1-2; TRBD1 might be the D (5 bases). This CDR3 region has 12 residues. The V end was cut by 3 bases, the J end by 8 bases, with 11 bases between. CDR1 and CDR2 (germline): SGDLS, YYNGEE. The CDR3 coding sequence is TGTGCCAGCAGCGCGCGAGGGGAAGGCTACACCTTC. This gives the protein CASSARGEGYTF.

CDR3 DNA sequence: TGCGCCAGCAGCTTGGGATCAGGTTGGGATGAAAAACTGTTTTTT. This codes for CASSLGSGWDEKLFF. The chain employs TRBV5-1 and TRBJ1-4; unclear D gene. This CDR3 has 15 amino acids. Trimming cost V 0 bases and J 6 bases, with 12 bases left between them. CDR1 is SGHRS and CDR2 is YFSETQ in the germline V gene.

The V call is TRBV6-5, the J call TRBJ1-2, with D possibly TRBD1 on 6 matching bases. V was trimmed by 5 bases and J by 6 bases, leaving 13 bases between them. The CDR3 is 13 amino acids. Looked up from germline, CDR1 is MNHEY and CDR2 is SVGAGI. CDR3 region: CASSIQGPHGYTF. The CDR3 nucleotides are TGTGCCAGCAGTATACAGGGTCCCCATGGCTACACCTTC.